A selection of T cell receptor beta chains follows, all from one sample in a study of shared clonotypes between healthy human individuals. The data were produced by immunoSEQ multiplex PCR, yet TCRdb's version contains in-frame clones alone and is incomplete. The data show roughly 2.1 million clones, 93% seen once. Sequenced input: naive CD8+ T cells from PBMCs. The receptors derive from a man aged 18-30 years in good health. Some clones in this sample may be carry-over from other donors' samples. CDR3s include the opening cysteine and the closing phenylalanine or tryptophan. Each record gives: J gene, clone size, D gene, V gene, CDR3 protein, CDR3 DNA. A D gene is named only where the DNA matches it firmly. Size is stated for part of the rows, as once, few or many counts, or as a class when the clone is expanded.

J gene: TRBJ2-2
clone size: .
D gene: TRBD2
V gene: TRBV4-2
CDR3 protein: CASSLAGGEPGELFF
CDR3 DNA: TGTGCCAGCAGCCTTGCGGGAGGAGAGCCCGGGGAGCTGTTTTTT

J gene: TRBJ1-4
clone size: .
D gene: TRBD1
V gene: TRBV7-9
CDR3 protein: CASSYRTGLMTATNEKLFF
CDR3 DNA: TGTGCCAGCAGCTACAGGACAGGCCTTATGACCGCAACTAATGAAAAACTGTTTTTT

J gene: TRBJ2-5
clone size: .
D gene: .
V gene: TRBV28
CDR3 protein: CASSLLTGTNWGTQYF
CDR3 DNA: TGTGCCAGCAGTTTATTAACCGGGACGAATTGGGGGACCCAGTACTTC

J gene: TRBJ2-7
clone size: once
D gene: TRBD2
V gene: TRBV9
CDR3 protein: CASSGTSGRNEQYF
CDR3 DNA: TGTGCCAGCAGCGGAACTAGCGGGAGGAACGAGCAGTACTTC

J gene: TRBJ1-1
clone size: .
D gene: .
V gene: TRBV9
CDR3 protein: CASSVDGSGITTEAFF
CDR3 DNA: TGTGCCAGCAGCGTAGACGGGAGCGGGATAACGACTGAAGCTTTCTTT

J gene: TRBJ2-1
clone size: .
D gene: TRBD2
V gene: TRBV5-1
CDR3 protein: CASSSRLADIYNEQFF
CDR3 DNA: TGCGCCAGCAGCTCTAGACTAGCGGACATCTACAATGAGCAGTTCTTC

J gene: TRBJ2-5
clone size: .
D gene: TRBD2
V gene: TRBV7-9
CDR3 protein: CASSPGLAGGRETQYF
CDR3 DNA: TGTGCCAGCAGCCCGGGACTAGCGGGAGGACGGGAGACCCAGTACTTC

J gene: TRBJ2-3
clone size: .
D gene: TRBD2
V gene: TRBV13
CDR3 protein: CASSLPPEVAGGYTDTQYF
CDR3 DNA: TGTGCCAGCAGCTTACCCCCCGAAGTAGCGGGAGGCTACACAGATACGCAGTATTTT

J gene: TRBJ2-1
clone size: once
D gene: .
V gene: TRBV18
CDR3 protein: CASSPPPAYNEQFF
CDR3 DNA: TGTGCCAGCTCACCACCCCCCGCTTACAATGAGCAGTTCTTC

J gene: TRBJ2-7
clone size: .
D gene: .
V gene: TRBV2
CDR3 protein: CASSSGRHEQYF
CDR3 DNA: TGTGCCAGCAGCTCGGGACGCCACGAGCAGTACTTC

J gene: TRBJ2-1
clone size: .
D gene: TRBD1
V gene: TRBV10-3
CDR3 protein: CAISYAGTGDGNEQFF
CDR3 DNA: TGTGCCATCAGTTATGCTGGGACAGGGGACGGAAATGAGCAGTTCTTC

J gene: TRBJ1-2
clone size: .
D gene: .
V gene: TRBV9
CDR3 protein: CASSPPGDYGYTF
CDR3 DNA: TGTGCCAGCAGCCCCCCCGGCGACTATGGCTACACCTTC

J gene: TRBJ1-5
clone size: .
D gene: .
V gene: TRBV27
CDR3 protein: CASSPTRRDQPQHF
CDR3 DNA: TGTGCCAGCAGCCCGACCCGGCGGGATCAGCCCCAGCATTTT

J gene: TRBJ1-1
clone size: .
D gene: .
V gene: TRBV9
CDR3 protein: CASRQEHLEAFF
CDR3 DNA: TGTGCCAGCAGACAAGAACACCTTGAAGCTTTCTTT

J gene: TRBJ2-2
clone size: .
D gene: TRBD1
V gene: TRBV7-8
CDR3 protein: CASSRSKGQTNTGELFF
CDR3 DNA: TGTGCCAGCAGCCGGTCCAAGGGACAGACGAACACCGGGGAGCTGTTTTTT

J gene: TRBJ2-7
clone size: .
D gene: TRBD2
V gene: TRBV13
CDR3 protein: CASSTGTSSYEQYF
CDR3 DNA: TGTGCCAGCAGTACCGGGACTAGCTCCTACGAGCAGTACTTC

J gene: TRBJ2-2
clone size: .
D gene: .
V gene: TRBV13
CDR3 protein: CASSLSVNGELFF
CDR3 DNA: TGTGCCAGCAGCTTATCGGTCAACGGGGAGCTGTTTTTT

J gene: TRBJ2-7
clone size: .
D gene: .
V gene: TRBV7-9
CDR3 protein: CASSSPLASGSYEQYF
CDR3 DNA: TGTGCCAGCAGCTCCCCGTTGGCGAGCGGCTCCTACGAGCAGTACTTC

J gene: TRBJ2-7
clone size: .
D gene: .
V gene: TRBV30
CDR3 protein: CAWIPPGTPNYEQYF
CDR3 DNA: TGTGCCTGGATCCCCCCCGGGACACCAAACTACGAGCAGTACTTC

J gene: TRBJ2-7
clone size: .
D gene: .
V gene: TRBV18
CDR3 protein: CASSPPTGKNPYEQYF
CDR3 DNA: TGTGCCAGCTCACCACCCACAGGGAAAAACCCCTACGAGCAGTACTTC

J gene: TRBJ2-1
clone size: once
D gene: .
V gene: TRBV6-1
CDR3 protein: CASNRRLVANEQFF
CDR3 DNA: TGTGCCAGCAATCGAAGACTAGTCGCGAATGAGCAGTTCTTC

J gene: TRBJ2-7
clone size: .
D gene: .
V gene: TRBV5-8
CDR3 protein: CASSLDSQTYYEQYF
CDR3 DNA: TGTGCCAGCAGTCTCGACAGCCAAACTTACTACGAGCAGTACTTC

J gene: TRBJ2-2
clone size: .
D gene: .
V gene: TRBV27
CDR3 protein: CASSLLGHGTGELFF
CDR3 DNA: TGTGCCAGCAGTTTATTGGGTCATGGGACCGGGGAGCTGTTTTTT

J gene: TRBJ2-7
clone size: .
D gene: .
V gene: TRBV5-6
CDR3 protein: CASSGAPPGQYF
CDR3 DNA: TGTGCCAGCAGCGGGGCCCCCCCGGGGCAGTACTTC

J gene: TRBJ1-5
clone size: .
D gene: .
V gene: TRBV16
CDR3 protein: CASSLDPNQPQHF
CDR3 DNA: TGTGCCAGCAGCCTCGATCCCAATCAGCCCCAGCATTTT

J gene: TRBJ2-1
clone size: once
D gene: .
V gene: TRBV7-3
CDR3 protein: CASSLMGGVSHEQFF
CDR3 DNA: TGTGCCAGCAGCTTAATGGGGGGAGTATCCCATGAGCAGTTCTTC

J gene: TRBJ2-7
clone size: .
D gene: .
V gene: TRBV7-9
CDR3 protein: CASSLDSSYEQYF
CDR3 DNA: TGTGCCAGCAGCCTCGACAGCTCCTACGAGCAGTACTTC

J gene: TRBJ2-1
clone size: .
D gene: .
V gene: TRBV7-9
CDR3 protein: CASNHALASVVNEQFF
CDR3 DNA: TGTGCCAGCAACCATGCCCTCGCCTCTGTGGTCAATGAGCAGTTCTTC

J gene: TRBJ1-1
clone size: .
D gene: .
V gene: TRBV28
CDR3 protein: CASSPVNTEAFF
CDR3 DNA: TGTGCCAGCAGTCCGGTAAACACTGAAGCTTTCTTT

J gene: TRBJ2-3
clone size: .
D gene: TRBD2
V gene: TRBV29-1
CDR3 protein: CSVVLAGEADTQYF
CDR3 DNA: TGCAGCGTCGTATTAGCGGGAGAGGCAGATACGCAGTATTTT

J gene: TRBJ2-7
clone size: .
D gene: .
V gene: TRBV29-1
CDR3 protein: CSARQLYEQYF
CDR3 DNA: TGCAGCGCCCGACAACTCTACGAGCAGTACTTC

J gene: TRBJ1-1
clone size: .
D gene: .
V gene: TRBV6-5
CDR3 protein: CASSYARSGEAFF
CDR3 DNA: TGTGCCAGCAGTTACGCTCGCAGTGGTGAAGCTTTCTTT

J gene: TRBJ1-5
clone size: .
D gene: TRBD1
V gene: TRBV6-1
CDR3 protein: CASSVRENRGSNQPQHF
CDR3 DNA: TGTGCCAGCAGTGTCAGAGAAAACAGGGGGAGCAATCAGCCCCAGCATTTT

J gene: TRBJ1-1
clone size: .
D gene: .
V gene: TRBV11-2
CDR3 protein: CASSLGRAGSMNTEAFF
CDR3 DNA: TGTGCCAGCAGCTTAGGCAGGGCGGGAAGCATGAACACTGAAGCTTTCTTT

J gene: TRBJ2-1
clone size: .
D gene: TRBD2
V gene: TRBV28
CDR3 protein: CASSLGTSGGEQFF
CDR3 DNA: TGTGCCAGCAGCCTCGGGACTAGCGGGGGAGAGCAGTTCTTC

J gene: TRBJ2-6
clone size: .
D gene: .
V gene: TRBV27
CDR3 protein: CASSTQDTGANVLTF
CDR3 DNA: TGTGCCAGCAGTACCCAGGATACTGGGGCCAACGTCCTGACTTTC

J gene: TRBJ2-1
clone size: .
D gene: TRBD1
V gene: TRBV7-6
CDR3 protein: CASSRGQGRTNEQFF
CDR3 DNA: TGTGCCAGCAGCCGTGGACAGGGAAGGACCAATGAGCAGTTCTTC